This T cell receptor beta chain originates from a study of CD8 T cells in Susac syndrome. Trimming pared 6 bases from V and 5 bases from J, leaving 7 bases between. This CDR3 spans 11 amino acids. Germline values: CDR1 ENHRY, CDR2 SYGVKD. Reverse transcription of 0.5 to 1 ug RNA was performed with random hexamers. Coverage of TCR beta CDR3 amplification by immunoSEQ multiplex PCR extended to 54 Vbeta and 13 Jbeta. TCRdb independently ran MiXCR on the immunoSEQ multiplex PCR reads; one entry per CDR3 protein. The data hold about 300,000 distinct CDR3 sequences, with approximately 85% observed a single time. The sample holds a few counts of this clonotype. The multiple sclerosis controls were treatment-naive patients, and their relapsing-remitting disease was stable or active.

The sequenced sample consisted of CD8+ T cells from PBMCs. This rearrangement joins TRBV10-3 to TRBJ2-5; D may be TRBD1 (5 bases). This clonotype was obtained from a human donor with multiple sclerosis. CDR3 coding DNA: TGTGCCATCAGGGACACCGAGACCCAGTACTTC. Residues: CAIRDTETQYF.